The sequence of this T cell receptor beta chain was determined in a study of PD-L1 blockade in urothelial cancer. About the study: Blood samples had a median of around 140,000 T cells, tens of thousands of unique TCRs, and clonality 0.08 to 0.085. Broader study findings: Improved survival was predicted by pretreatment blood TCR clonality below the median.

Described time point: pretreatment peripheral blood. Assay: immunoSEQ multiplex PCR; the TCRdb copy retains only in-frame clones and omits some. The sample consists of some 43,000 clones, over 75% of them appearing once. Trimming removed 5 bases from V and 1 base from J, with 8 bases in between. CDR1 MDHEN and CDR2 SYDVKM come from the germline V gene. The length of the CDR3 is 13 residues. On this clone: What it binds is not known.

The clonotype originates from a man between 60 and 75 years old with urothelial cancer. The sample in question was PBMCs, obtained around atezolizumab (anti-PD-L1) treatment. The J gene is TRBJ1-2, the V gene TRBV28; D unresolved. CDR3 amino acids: CASSLAINYGYTF. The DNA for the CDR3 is TGTGCCAGCAGTCTAGCTATTAACTATGGCTACACCTTC.